Below, 27 T cell receptor beta chains from the same sample are listed, as sequenced in a study of blood T cell repertoires in COVID-19. The table came from immunoSEQ multiplex PCR; TCRdb's copy has only in-frame clones and leaves some out. This sample has fewer than 350,000 clones; roughly 90% occur once, and the top ten carry approximately 0.97%. The sequencing sample was made of PBMCs or T cells enriched from blood (not recorded which). These receptors were collected from a woman in her twenties or thirties who had been exposed to COVID-19.

V and J are TRBV7-3 and TRBJ2-1; 7 nucleotides line up with TRBD2. Germline V gene sequence: CDR1 SGHTA, CDR2 FQGTGA. This CDR3 is built from 16 residues. V was clipped by 1 base and J by 0 bases; unmatched bases: 3. In DNA, the CDR3 is TGTGCCAGCAGCTTAAAGACTAGCAGCTCCTACAATGAGCAGTTCTTC. This encodes CASSLKTSSSYNEQFF.

The rearrangement joins TRBV28 to TRBJ2-7; D unresolved. V was clipped by 5 bases and J by 2 bases, with 10 bases between them. Germline V gene sequence: CDR1 MDHEN, CDR2 SYDVKM. This CDR3 is 13 amino acids long. The CDR3, as DNA: TGTGCCAGCAGTGACACAGTTCCCTACGAGCAGTACTTC. Its translation: CASSDTVPYEQYF.

The V gene is TRBV9, the J gene TRBJ1-6, with TRBD1 matching 7 bases. This CDR3 has 15 amino acids. V lost 4 bases to trimming and J lost 7 bases; unmatched junction nucleotides: 8. Germline CDR1 is SGDLS and CDR2 is YYNGEE. Here the CDR3 reads CASSSQGQGNSPLHF. The CDR3 DNA reads as TGTGCCAGCAGCTCACAGGGGCAGGGGAATTCACCCCTCCACTTT.

The V and J genes are TRBV24-1 and TRBJ2-1; TRBD1 matches at 10 bases. This CDR3 comprises 15 residues. V dropped 4 bases and J dropped 8; count of bases not matched to a gene: 7. CDR1 KGHDR and CDR2 SFDVKD come from the germline V gene. Written as DNA, the CDR3 is TGTGCCACCAGTGACGCCGGACAGGGGGAGGATGAGCAGTTCTTC. It is translated as CATSDAGQGEDEQFF.

The rearrangement links TRBV20-1 to TRBJ1-2; the D is unclear. Germline CDR1 and CDR2: DFQATT and SNEGSKA (reference sequence). CDR3 length equals 11 residues. CDR3: CTSLAVDGYTF. In DNA form, the CDR3 reads TGCACCTCCTTAGCGGTAGATGGCTACACCTTC.

This chain uses TRBV30 with TRBJ2-7; D gene unclear. The CDR3 contains 11 residues. The V end lost 2 bases, the J end lost 1 base, and 3 bases lay between the germline ends. From germline, CDR1 is GTSNPN and CDR2 SVGIG (reference sequence). The CDR3, as DNA: TGTGCCTGGAGTTCTTCCTACGAGCAGTACTTC. It encodes CAWSSSYEQYF.

The rearrangement uses TRBV27 and TRBJ2-7, with D maybe TRBD2 (5 bases). This CDR3 region has 13 residues. From germline, CDR1 is MNHEY and CDR2 SMNVEV (reference sequence). With 5 bases removed from V and 6 bases from J, the gap between germline ends came to 14 bases. The CDR3 protein is CASSLLGLGEQYF. The CDR3 region has the DNA TGTGCCAGCAGTCTTCTCGGACTGGGCGAGCAGTACTTC.

This chain uses TRBV13 with TRBJ2-7; 10 bases map to TRBD2. Trimming cost V 1 base and J 7 bases; bases outside gene matches: 13. CDR3 length equals 17 residues. Looked up from germline, CDR1 is PRHDT and CDR2 is FYEKMQ (reference sequence). CDR3 DNA: TGTGCCAGCAGCTTAGTGGCTAGCGGGAGCCGATTGGGGGAGCAGTACTTC. The encoded protein is CASSLVASGSRLGEQYF.

The rearrangement joins TRBV9 to TRBJ1-4; TRBD1 agrees at 7 bases. The germline gives CDR1 SGDLS, CDR2 YYNGEE. The CDR3 sequence is 16 residues long. Trimming removed 0 bases from V and 7 bases from J; junction bases left unmatched: 9. CDR3 in amino acids: CASSVGVRQGGEKLFF. The CDR3 region has the DNA TGTGCCAGCAGCGTAGGAGTCAGACAGGGCGGTGAAAAACTGTTTTTT.

This rearrangement joins TRBV19 to TRBJ2-1; TRBD2 is a possible D gene (6 bases). The CDR3 has 14 residues. V shed 8 bases and J shed 2 bases, with 13 bases lying between them. Germline V gives CDR1 LNHDA, CDR2 SQIVND (reference sequence). CDR3 sequence reads: CASAGRETYNEQFF. Here the CDR3 DNA reads TGTGCCAGTGCCGGGAGAGAAACCTACAATGAGCAGTTCTTC. The full variable domain, completed using reference TRBV19 and TRBJ2-1, is DGGITQSPKYLFRKEGQNVTLSCEQNLNHDAMYWYRQDPGQGLRLIYYSQIVNDFQKGDIAEGYSVSREKKESFPLTVTSAQKNPTAFYLCASAGRETYNEQFFGPGTRLTVL.

This chain's CDR3 is CASSLDVAVSSTDTQYF. The CDR3 DNA is TGTGCCAGCAGCTTAGATGTGGCGGTTTCTAGCACAGATACGCAGTATTTT. The chain employs TRBV7-2 and TRBJ2-3; D not resolved. Germline CDR1 is SGHTA and CDR2 is FQGNSA. Trimming shortened V by 1 base and J by 0 bases, and 14 bases separated the two germline ends. The CDR3 has 17 amino acids.

The rearrangement uses TRBV9 and TRBJ1-2, with a tentative D call TRBD1 (5 bases). The CDR3 is 14 residues long. CDR1 and CDR2 from the germline V gene are SGDLS and YYNGEE. The V end was cut by 0 bases, the J end by 6 bases, with 12 bases between. CDR3 residues: CASSVAGQGNGYTF. CDR3 nucleotides: TGTGCCAGCAGCGTAGCTGGGCAGGGTAATGGCTACACCTTC.

Comments on this clone: Its ends do not fully match the called genes, so a read error is possible. The rearrangement links TRBV7-3 to TRBJ2-2, with a possible D match to TRBD2 (7 bases). Germline lookup yields CDR1 SGHTA and CDR2 FQGTGA. The CDR3 spans 18 residues. The CDR3 DNA reads TGCGCCAGCAGCGAAAGGGGGGCGGGAGCTCCGAACACCGGGGAGCTGTTTTTT. Encoded protein: CASSERGAGAPNTGELFF.

The V and J genes are TRBV7-8 and TRBJ1-4, with D possibly matching TRBD1 (5 bases). The germline V gene has CDR1 SGHVS and CDR2 FQNEAQ. The V gene lost 2 bases and the J gene lost 7 bases, with 14 bases spanning the gap. The CDR3 runs 15 residues. Here the CDR3 DNA reads TGTGCCAGCAGCTTAAAAGGACATCGCGGTGAAAAACTGTTTTTT. Its protein product is CASSLKGHRGEKLFF.

As to this clone: An end of the junction does not agree with germline; a read error may underlie this. The rearrangement joins TRBV15 to TRBJ2-7; D may be TRBD2 (7 bases). Germline V CDR1 and CDR2: LNHNV, YYDKDF (reference sequence). The CDR3 spans 17 residues. As DNA, the CDR3 is TGTGCCACCAGCCGAGAATCTTTGGGGGCGGGAGTCCACGAGCAGTACTTC. This translates into CATSRESLGAGVHEQYF.

This chain joins TRBV19 and TRBJ2-1; TRBD2 matches 9 bases. The germline V gene encodes CDR1 LNHDA and CDR2 SQIVND (reference sequence). V shed 5 bases and J 12 bases; nucleotides not matched to a gene: 11. The CDR3 covers 14 residues. The CDR3 spells CASSSTPGLALQFF. CDR3 DNA sequence: TGTGCCAGTAGTTCGACACCGGGACTAGCCCTGCAGTTCTTC.

The V call is TRBV30, the J call TRBJ1-2; the D is unclear. This CDR3 is 14 amino acids long. V gave up 1 base and J gave up 4 bases, with 13 bases separating them. The germline V gene has CDR1 GTSNPN and CDR2 SVGIG (reference sequence). CDR3 residues: CAWSGLETVYGYTF. CDR3 nucleotides: TGTGCCTGGAGTGGACTGGAGACGGTCTATGGCTACACCTTC.

The chain has TRBV28 and TRBJ2-7, with 7 bases matching TRBD1. Germline V CDR1 and CDR2: MDHEN, SYDVKM. Trimming at V came to 6 bases and at J to 2 bases, leaving 4 bases not matched to a gene. The CDR3 runs 13 residues. The CDR3: CASRRDSPYEQYF. DNA of the CDR3: TGTGCCAGCAGACGGGACAGCCCCTACGAGCAGTACTTC.

The J gene is TRBJ2-7, the V gene TRBV28; 7 bases align to TRBD1. Looked up from germline, CDR1 is MDHEN and CDR2 is SYDVKM. The trim removed 5 bases at V and 5 bases at J, leaving 9 bases unmatched. The CDR3 is made up of 14 amino acids. CDR3 DNA sequence: TGTGCCAGCAGTATTCCCGGGACAGAGGACGAGCAGTACTTC. It codes for CASSIPGTEDEQYF.

Points on this clone: Germline is not matched at one junction end, which may reflect a read error. The genes are TRBV7-7 and TRBJ2-1; 12 bases map to TRBD2. There are 16 residues in the CDR3. Germline CDR1 reads SSHAT; CDR2 reads FNYEAQ (reference sequence). CDR3 coding DNA: TGTGCTAGCAGCTTAAGGCTAGCGGGAGGGCAAGGGGAGCAGTTCTTC. Translation gives CASSLRLAGGQGEQFF.

V and J are TRBV30 and TRBJ1-5; no firm D call. V was cut by 1 base and J by 13 bases, with 14 bases left in between. This CDR3 is 12 amino acids long. From germline, CDR1 is GTSNPN and CDR2 SVGIG (reference sequence). In nucleotides, the CDR3 is TGTGCCTGGAGTGCAACTGACTTTCCGCAGCATTTT. Protein: CAWSATDFPQHF.

The chain is built from TRBV11-2 and TRBJ2-1; 7 positions agree with TRBD2. Germline CDR1 SGHAT, CDR2 FQNNGV. CDR3 length: 16 amino acids. V lost 0 bases to trimming and J lost 6 bases; unmatched junction nucleotides: 8. The CDR3 DNA follows: TGTGCCAGCAGCTTAGATATCCAGCGGGGCCCCAATGAGCAGTTCTTC. This gives the protein CASSLDIQRGPNEQFF.

The V call is TRBV5-1, the J call TRBJ1-1; possibly TRBD1 for D (5 bases). The CDR3 is 14 amino acids. V lost 1 base and J lost 3, with 10 bases in between. Germline V gene data show CDR1 as SGHRS and CDR2 as YFSETQ. Here the CDR3 DNA reads TGCGCCAGCAGCTTGCAGGGCCCGGACACTGAAGCTTTCTTT. It encodes CASSLQGPDTEAFF.

The chain uses TRBV28 and TRBJ1-1; D gene unclear. Trimming removed 8 bases at V and 3 bases at J, with 16 bases between. The germline V gene has CDR1 MDHEN and CDR2 SYDVKM. The CDR3 loop spans 14 amino acids. CDR3 in amino acids: CASLEASGHTEAFF. For the CDR3, the DNA is TGTGCCAGCCTAGAGGCATCCGGTCACACTGAAGCTTTCTTT.

Here the CDR3 reads CSVWEGQYSEAFF. CDR3 DNA sequence: TGCAGCGTTTGGGAGGGGCAGTACTCTGAAGCTTTCTTT. The chain couples TRBV29-1 to TRBJ1-1; tentatively, D is TRBD1 (5 bases). The V gene lost 5 bases and the J gene lost 6 bases, with 16 bases spanning the gap. The CDR3 totals 13 residues. Germline V gene sequence: CDR1 SQVTM, CDR2 ANQGSEA. The variable domain in full, with the rest retrieved from reference TRBV29-1 and TRBJ1-1, is SAVISQKPSRDICQRGTSLTIQCQVDSQVTMMFWYRQQPGQSLTLIATANQGSEATYESGFVIDKFPISRPNLTFSTLTVSNMSPEDSSIYLCSVWEGQYSEAFFGQGTRLTVV.

The CDR3 DNA sequence: TGTGCCAGCTCACCTCCACAGGATCTAGCCAAAAACATTCAGTACTTC. It yields the protein CASSPPQDLAKNIQYF. The gene calls are TRBV18 and TRBJ2-4; TRBD1 is a possible D gene (5 bases). With 3 bases removed from V and 0 bases from J, the gap between germline ends came to 12 bases. CDR1 KGHSH and CDR2 LQKENI come from the germline V gene. The CDR3 is 16 amino acids.

Turning to this clone: The sample holds other DNA sequences that translate to the same CDR3. The V gene is TRBV5-1, the J gene TRBJ2-3; 7 bases fit TRBD2. Unmatched junction bases numbered 6, after V lost 4 bases and J lost 1 base. In germline, CDR1 is SGHRS, CDR2 YFSETQ. The CDR3 loop spans 15 amino acids. The CDR3 region is CASSPGLAGTDTQYF. CDR3 nucleotide sequence: TGCGCCAGCAGCCCGGGTCTAGCGGGCACAGATACGCAGTATTTT.